This TCR beta chain was found in a study of cytomegalovirus exposure and HLA in healthy donors. Background on the study: From 150 million to 200 million T cells, an earlier analysis saw approximately 120 million unique TCR beta sequences. Study-wide findings and caveats: There were several of the most significant clusters that appeared linked to common viral pathogens in a later analysis. Beyond CMV serostatus, there was no information to go on about immune exposure. Some V segments (TRBV6-2 and TRBV6-3 among them) were excluded as indistinguishable.

Regarding this clone: Its matching antigen is unknown.

PCR involved 60 Vbeta and 13 Jbeta primers. Method: immunoSEQ multiplex PCR; TCRdb's copy keeps in-frame clones and lacks some. The sample holds some 140,000 clones, more than 70% seen once. V shed 4 bases and J shed 8 bases, with 14 bases lying between them. The CDR3 runs 13 residues. In germline, CDR1 is KGHSH, CDR2 LQKENI. This sequence originates from a man in his forties in good health and CMV-seronegative. The chain uses TRBV18 and TRBJ1-2, with no clear D. Sequenced: PBMCs. The CDR3 protein is CASSRTSNPGYTF. The CDR3 nucleotides read TGTGCCAGCTCACGAACCTCTAACCCGGGCTACACCTTC.